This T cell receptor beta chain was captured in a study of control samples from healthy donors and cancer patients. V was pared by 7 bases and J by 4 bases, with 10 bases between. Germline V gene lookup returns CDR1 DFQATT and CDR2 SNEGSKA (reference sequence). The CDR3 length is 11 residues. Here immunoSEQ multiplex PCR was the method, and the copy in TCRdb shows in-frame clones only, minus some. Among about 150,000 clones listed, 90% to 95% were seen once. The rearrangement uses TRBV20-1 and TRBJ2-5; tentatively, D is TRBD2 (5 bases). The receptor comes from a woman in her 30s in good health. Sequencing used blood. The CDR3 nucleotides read TGCAGTGGGCGGGTAGGAGAGACCCAGTACTTC. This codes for CSGRVGETQYF.